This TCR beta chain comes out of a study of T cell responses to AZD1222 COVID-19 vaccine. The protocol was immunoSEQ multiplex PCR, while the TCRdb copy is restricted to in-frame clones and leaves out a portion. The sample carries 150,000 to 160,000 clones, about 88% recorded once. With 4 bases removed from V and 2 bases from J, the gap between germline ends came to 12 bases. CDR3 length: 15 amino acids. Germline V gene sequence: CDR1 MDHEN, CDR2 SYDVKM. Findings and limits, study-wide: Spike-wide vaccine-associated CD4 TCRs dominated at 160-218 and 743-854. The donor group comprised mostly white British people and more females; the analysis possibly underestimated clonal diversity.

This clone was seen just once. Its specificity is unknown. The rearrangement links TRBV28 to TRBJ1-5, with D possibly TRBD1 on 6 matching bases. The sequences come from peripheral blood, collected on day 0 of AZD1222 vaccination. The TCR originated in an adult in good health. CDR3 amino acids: CASSYPQGRNQPQHF. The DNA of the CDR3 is TGTGCCAGCAGTTACCCCCAGGGGCGCAATCAGCCCCAGCATTTT. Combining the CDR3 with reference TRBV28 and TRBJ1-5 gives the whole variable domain DVKVTQSSRYLVKRTGEKVFLECVQDMDHENMFWYRQDPGLGLRLIYFSYDVKMKEKGDIPEGYSVSREKKERFSLILESASTNQTSMYLCASSYPQGRNQPQHFGDGTRLSIL.